These 32 T cell receptor beta chains were sequenced from one sample in a study of T-cell reconstitution after alpha-beta-depleted transplantation in children. Using unique molecular identifiers, the investigators prepared the TCRbeta library. TCRdb reprocessed the PCR reads via MiXCR and lists one record per CDR3 protein. The sample lists about 420,000 distinct CDR3 sequences; 16% were seen once. The sample was PBMCs, mostly from graft donor cells, taken 360 days after TCRalphabeta/CD19-depleted stem cell transplant. The source is a boy in the first two years of life who had a stem cell transplant for Wiskott-Aldrich syndrome, so the T cells may come from the graft donor.

This clonotype appeared a few times. The chain employs TRBV5-1 and TRBJ1-1; D is undetermined. Trimming took off 8 bases at V and 5 bases at J, with 16 bases between the two ends. Germline values: CDR1 SGHRS, CDR2 YFSETQ. The CDR3 runs 13 residues. CDR3 region: CASSGRPGTEAFF. The CDR3 nucleotides are TGCGCCAGTTCTGGACGGCCTGGGACTGAAGCTTTCTTT.

This clonotype turned up a few times. The rearrangement joins TRBV20-1 to TRBJ1-5; no reliable D call. CDR3 length equals 13 residues. Between the trimmed V and J ends, which lost 3 bases and 8 bases, there was a span of 14 bases. Germline CDR1 and CDR2: DFQATT and SNEGSKA (reference sequence). Here the CDR3 reads CSASSPGPKPQHF. Here the CDR3 DNA reads TGCAGTGCTAGTTCCCCAGGTCCCAAGCCCCAGCATTTT.

This clonotype was counted only a few times. This rearrangement joins TRBV28 to TRBJ2-4, with D unclear. Germline-derived CDR1 and CDR2 are MDHEN and SYDVKM. V lost 5 bases and J 6 bases, leaving 17 bases between the germline ends. The CDR3 sequence is 15 residues long. The CDR3 sequence is CASSVQLRVGNIQYF. DNA of the CDR3: TGTGCCAGCAGTGTACAGTTAAGGGTTGGAAACATTCAGTACTTC. The full variable domain, completed using reference TRBV28 and TRBJ2-4, is DVKVTQSSRYLVKRTGEKVFLECVQDMDHENMFWYRQDPGLGLRLIYFSYDVKMKEKGDIPEGYSVSREKKERFSLILESASTNQTSMYLCASSVQLRVGNIQYFGAGTRLSVL.

This clonotype was seen a handful of times. J is TRBJ2-4 and V is TRBV6-1; 14 positions match TRBD2. With 6 bases clipped from V and 0 bases from J, the junction kept 7 bases outside the gene matches. This CDR3 has 18 residues. In germline, CDR1 is MNHNS, CDR2 SASEGT. The CDR3 is CASSRLAGGSLAKNIQYF. As DNA, the CDR3 is TGTGCCAGCAGCCGACTAGCGGGAGGGTCACTAGCCAAAAACATTCAGTACTTC.

The chain joins TRBV6-5 to TRBJ2-5; possible D gene TRBD2, 5 bases. This CDR3 comprises 14 residues. Between the trimmed V and J ends, which lost 2 bases and 5 bases, there was a span of 12 bases. CDR1 and CDR2 from the germline V gene are MNHEY and SVGAGI. The CDR3 DNA reads TGTGCCAGCAGTTACAATAGCGCCAGGGAGACCCAGTACTTC. Translated, it gives CASSYNSARETQYF.

The V gene is TRBV11-1, the J gene TRBJ2-7; TRBD2 is a possible D gene (5 bases). This CDR3 spans 16 amino acids. Between the trimmed V and J ends, which lost 0 bases and 0 bases, there was a span of 12 bases. Germline values: CDR1 SGHAT, CDR2 FQDESV (reference sequence). This CDR3 is CASSLAYYEGSYEQYF. The DNA for the CDR3 is TGTGCCAGCAGCTTAGCGTATTATGAGGGCTCCTACGAGCAGTACTTC. Based on the CDR3 plus reference TRBV11-1 and TRBJ2-7, the full variable domain is EAEVAQSPRYKITEKSQAVAFWCDPISGHATLYWYRQILGQGPELLVQFQDESVVDDSQLPKDRFSAERLKGVDSTLKIQPAELGDSAMYLCASSLAYYEGSYEQYFGPGTRLTVT.

The rearrangement uses TRBV5-1 and TRBJ1-6, with 11 bases that match TRBD1. Unmatched junction bases numbered 3, after V lost 0 bases and J lost 7 bases. Germline V gene data show CDR1 as SGHRS and CDR2 as YFSETQ. This CDR3 has 16 amino acids. The CDR3 spells CASSLGTGGANSPLHF. The CDR3 nucleotides are TGCGCCAGCAGCTTGGGGACAGGGGGCGCGAATTCACCCCTCCACTTT.

The chain joins TRBV20-1 to TRBJ2-5, with TRBD1 matching 10 bases. The J segment lost 5 bases and the V segment lost 6 bases, leaving 12 bases of the junction unmatched. CDR1 is DFQATT and CDR2 is SNEGSKA in the germline V gene (reference sequence). CDR3 length equals 15 residues. The CDR3 sequence: CSARRVGTGVETQYF. In DNA form, the CDR3 reads TGCAGTGCAAGGAGGGTCGGGACAGGGGTGGAGACCCAGTACTTC.

The rearrangement uses TRBV29-1 and TRBJ2-3; TRBD1 aligns across 8 bases. The CDR3 totals 12 residues. Trimming removed 7 bases from V and 5 bases from J; junction bases left unmatched: 5. From germline, CDR1 is SQVTM and CDR2 ANQGSEA. CDR3 sequence reads: CSGRGQGDTQYF. The DNA of the CDR3 is TGCAGCGGCAGGGGGCAGGGAGATACGCAGTATTTT.

The CDR3 DNA is TGTGCCAGCAGTATCCTACGCTATTCCTACGAGCAGTACTTC. Its protein is CASSILRYSYEQYF. The gene calls are TRBV27 and TRBJ2-7; D gene ambiguous. Trimming took off 5 bases at V and 1 base at J, with 12 bases between the two ends. The CDR3 length is 14 residues. The germline V gene encodes CDR1 MNHEY and CDR2 SMNVEV (reference sequence).

The chain combines TRBV20-1 with TRBJ2-1, with 9 bases identical to TRBD1. Trimming at V came to 6 bases and at J to 4 bases, leaving 10 bases not matched to a gene. Germline CDR1 DFQATT, CDR2 SNEGSKA (reference sequence). The CDR3 consists of 15 residues. As DNA, the CDR3 is TGCAGTGCCCATATACCGGGACAGGGTTACAATGAGCAGTTCTTC. This codes for CSAHIPGQGYNEQFF.

This sequence joins TRBV29-1 and TRBJ2-5; 8 positions agree with TRBD1. The ends lost 6 bases at V and 4 bases at J; junction bases unmatched: 4. This CDR3 contains 12 residues. Germline V gene sequence: CDR1 SQVTM, CDR2 ANQGSEA. The DNA for the CDR3 is TGCAGCGTCGCTCAGGGGGCAGAGACCCAGTACTTC. Amino acids: CSVAQGAETQYF.

In its sample, this clonotype was seen a few times. The chain uses TRBV6-5 and TRBJ2-2; 8 bases map to TRBD2. The CDR3 length is 17 residues. J gave up 6 bases and V 0 bases, and 9 bases lay outside the gene matches. Germline values: CDR1 MNHEY, CDR2 SVGAGI. CDR3 nucleotides: TGTGCCAGCAGTTACTCCGGAGGGACTAGTATAGCCGGGGAGCTGTTTTTT. Protein: CASSYSGGTSIAGELFF.

The chain is built from TRBV5-1 and TRBJ2-3; D is unclear. Germline loops: CDR1 SGHRS, CDR2 YFSETQ. CDR3 length: 17 residues. V was cut by 4 bases and J by 0 bases, with 18 bases left in between. The CDR3 loop reads CASSTRPAETSTDTQYF. CDR3 nucleotide sequence: TGCGCCAGCAGCACCCGACCAGCCGAGACTAGCACAGATACGCAGTATTTT.

This rearrangement joins TRBV7-9 to TRBJ2-3; D perhaps matches TRBD1 (5 bases). V was pared by 5 bases and J by 6 bases, with 21 bases between. From germline, CDR1 is SEHNR and CDR2 FQNEAQ (reference sequence). The CDR3 is 16 residues long. In DNA, the CDR3 is TGTGCCAGCAGCACCACGACAGTCCTTAGCTTGGATACGCAGTATTTT. This sequence encodes CASSTTTVLSLDTQYF.

This clonotype was recorded a few times. V and J are TRBV5-1 and TRBJ2-7, with D possibly matching TRBD1 (6 bases). The germline V gene has CDR1 SGHRS and CDR2 YFSETQ. V was pared by 4 bases and J by 2 bases, with 13 bases between. The CDR3 sequence is 14 residues long. CDR3 sequence: CASSRGTGTYEQYF. The CDR3, as DNA: TGCGCCAGCAGCCGCGGCACAGGGACCTACGAGCAGTACTTC. The whole variable domain, filled in from reference TRBV5-1 and TRBJ2-7, reads KAGVTQTPRYLIKTRGQQVTLSCSPISGHRSVSWYQQTPGQGLQFLFEYFSETQRNKGNFPGRFSGRQFSNSRSEMNVSTLELGDSALYLCASSRGTGTYEQYFGPGTRLTVT.

This clonotype has just a few counts. This chain connects TRBV20-1 to TRBJ2-2; no firm D call. Per germline, CDR1 DFQATT and CDR2 SNEGSKA (reference sequence). The germline V and J ends were trimmed by 6 bases and 5 bases, with 10 bases remaining between them. The CDR3 has 12 residues. The CDR3 DNA follows: TGCAGTGCCAAGACAAGTACCGGGGAGCTGTTTTTT. This translates into CSAKTSTGELFF.

This clonotype showed up just a few times. The V and J genes are TRBV10-3 and TRBJ2-3, with TRBD2 matching over 8 bases. With V trimmed by 5 bases and J by 3 bases, 10 bases remained unmatched. The CDR3 totals 16 residues. CDR1 ENHRY and CDR2 SYGVKD come from the germline V gene. CDR3 nucleotides: TGTGCCATCAGTAAGACGGGACTAGGTTTTACAGATACGCAGTATTTT. It codes for CAISKTGLGFTDTQYF.

The V and J genes are TRBV7-2 and TRBJ2-3; D perhaps matches TRBD1 (6 bases). Germline V lookup: CDR1 SGHTA, CDR2 FQGNSA. The CDR3 loop spans 14 amino acids. V was trimmed by 8 bases and J by 1 base, leaving 13 bases between them. The CDR3 protein is CASCRQVGTDTQYF. Written as DNA, the CDR3 is TGTGCCAGCTGCCGACAGGTCGGCACAGATACGCAGTATTTT.

This clonotype has a handful of counts. The rearrangement uses TRBV18 and TRBJ1-4, with 8 bases fitting TRBD1. Germline CDR1 KGHSH, CDR2 LQKENI. V lost 6 bases to trimming and J lost 5 bases; unmatched junction nucleotides: 8. The CDR3 sequence is 15 residues long. Here the CDR3 DNA reads TGTGCCAGCTCCACGGAGACAGGGGAGAATGAAAAACTGTTTTTT. Its translation: CASSTETGENEKLFF.

This clonotype was counted only a few times. The CDR3 DNA is TGTGCCAGCACCAGGACAGGGGGCCTCTACGAGCAGTACTTC. It specifies CASTRTGGLYEQYF. The chain combines TRBV12-3 or TRBV12-4 with TRBJ2-7, with TRBD1 matching over 11 bases. This CDR3 contains 14 residues. Trimming at V came to 7 bases and at J to 3 bases, leaving 5 bases not matched to a gene.

This clonotype showed up just a few times. The chain combines TRBV7-8 with TRBJ2-3; the D is unclear. The CDR3 totals 9 residues. Germline assignment: CDR1 SGHVS and CDR2 FQNEAQ. V was pared by 8 bases and J by 6 bases, with 3 bases between. The CDR3 loop reads CASGDTQYF. DNA for the CDR3: TGTGCCAGCGGGGATACGCAGTATTTT.

This clonotype turned up a few times. This chain joins TRBV10-3 and TRBJ2-3; the D gene is possibly TRBD2 (5 bases). With 5 bases removed from V and 1 base from J, the gap between germline ends came to 13 bases. Germline V CDR1 and CDR2: ENHRY, SYGVKD. This CDR3 is built from 15 residues. CDR3 loop: CAISQRTAGTDTQYF. The CDR3 DNA is TGTGCCATCAGTCAACGGACTGCCGGCACAGATACGCAGTATTTT.

This clonotype appeared a few times. The rearrangement uses TRBV3-1 and TRBJ2-3; 7 bases agree with TRBD1. This CDR3 spans 13 amino acids. Germline V gene lookup returns CDR1 LGHDT and CDR2 YNNKEL (reference sequence). J lost 3 bases, V lost 7 bases, and 4 bases had no gene match. The CDR3 region has the DNA TGTGCCAGCACCCGACAGGGTACAGATACGCAGTATTTT. Protein: CASTRQGTDTQYF.

This sequence joins TRBV12-3 or TRBV12-4 and TRBJ2-5, with D perhaps TRBD1 (6 bases). The CDR3 is 13 amino acids. Trimming removed 5 bases at V and 5 bases at J, with 12 bases between. This CDR3 reads CASSRTVGETQYF. Written as DNA, the CDR3 is TGTGCCAGCAGTCGGACAGTTGGGGAGACCCAGTACTTC.

A note on this clonotype: The junction departs from germline at one end; a sequencing error may be responsible. CDR3 region: CASSFLAGGTYDEQFF. For the CDR3, the DNA is TGCGCCAGCAGCTTTCTAGCGGGGGGGACCTACGATGAGCAGTTCTTC. The gene calls are TRBV5-1 and TRBJ2-1; the match to TRBD2 covers 12 bases. The CDR3 consists of 16 residues. Germline assignment: CDR1 SGHRS and CDR2 YFSETQ.

The rearrangement links TRBV7-4 to TRBJ2-4; the match to TRBD2 covers 14 bases. J lost 0 bases, V lost 2 bases, and 21 bases had no gene match. This CDR3 contains 24 residues. CDR1 is SGHVT and CDR2 is SQSDAQ in the germline V gene. The CDR3 sequence: CASSLFGSTRTSGRPPLAKNIQYF. Here the CDR3 DNA reads TGTGCCAGCAGCTTATTCGGGTCGACCAGGACTAGCGGGAGGCCGCCCTTAGCCAAAAACATTCAGTACTTC.

This clonotype was counted once. The chain recombines TRBV20-1 with TRBJ2-3, with 8 bases aligning to TRBD2. In germline, CDR1 is DFQATT, CDR2 SNEGSKA (reference sequence). The junction had 6 bases not matched to a gene; V was cut back by 4 bases and J by 0 bases. This CDR3 comprises 15 residues. The CDR3 region has the DNA TGCAGTGCTATTCTCGGGGGGGGAAGCACAGATACGCAGTATTTT. Its protein is CSAILGGGSTDTQYF.

This clonotype was counted a few times. This chain uses TRBV10-3 with TRBJ2-3; the match to TRBD1 covers 9 bases. Germline V lookup: CDR1 ENHRY, CDR2 SYGVKD. The CDR3 runs to 12 residues. V trimming: 6 bases; J trimming: 5 bases; junction bases outside the gene matches: 0. This CDR3 is CAIRGQGDTQYF. CDR3 DNA sequence: TGTGCCATCAGGGGACAGGGAGATACGCAGTATTTT.

The genes are TRBV4-2 and TRBJ2-2; D unclear. The CDR3 is 14 amino acids. Germline V CDR1 and CDR2: LGHNA, YNFKEQ. V dropped 4 bases and J dropped 6 bases, with 12 bases sitting between them. In DNA, the CDR3 is TGTGCCAGCAGCCCTGGGCTTCGACCCGGGGAGCTGTTTTTT. Its translation is CASSPGLRPGELFF.

This clonotype was recorded a few times. V usage is TRBV10-3 and J usage is TRBJ2-7; a possible D gene is TRBD2 (6 bases). Germline assignment: CDR1 ENHRY and CDR2 SYGVKD. V lost 7 bases, J lost 2 bases, and 18 bases lay in between. This CDR3 spans 15 amino acids. CDR3: CAINSHRGWPYEQYF. In DNA, the CDR3 is TGTGCCATCAATTCCCATCGGGGGTGGCCCTACGAGCAGTACTTC.

The gene calls are TRBV29-1 and TRBJ2-3; D may be TRBD1 or TRBD2 (5 bases each). The V end was cut by 2 bases, the J end by 0 bases, with 12 bases between. The length of the CDR3 is 15 residues. Germline V lookup: CDR1 SQVTM, CDR2 ANQGSEA. Here the CDR3 reads CSVERGRDSTDTQYF. Written as DNA, the CDR3 is TGCAGCGTTGAAAGGGGTCGGGACAGCACAGATACGCAGTATTTT.